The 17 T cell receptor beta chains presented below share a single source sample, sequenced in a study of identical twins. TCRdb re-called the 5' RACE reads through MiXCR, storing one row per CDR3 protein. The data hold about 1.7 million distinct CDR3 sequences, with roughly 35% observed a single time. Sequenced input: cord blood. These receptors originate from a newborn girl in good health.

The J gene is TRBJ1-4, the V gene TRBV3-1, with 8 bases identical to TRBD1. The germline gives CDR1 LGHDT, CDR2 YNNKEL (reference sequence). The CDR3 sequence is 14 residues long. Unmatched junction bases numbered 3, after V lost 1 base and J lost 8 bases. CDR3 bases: TGTGCCAGCAGCCAAGCAGGGGGCTTGGAAAAACTGTTTTTT. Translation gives CASSQAGGLEKLFF.

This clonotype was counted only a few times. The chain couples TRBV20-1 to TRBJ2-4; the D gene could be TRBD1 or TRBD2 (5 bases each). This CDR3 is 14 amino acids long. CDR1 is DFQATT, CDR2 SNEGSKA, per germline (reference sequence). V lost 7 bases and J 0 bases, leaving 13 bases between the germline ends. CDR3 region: CSGAEGQAKNIQYF. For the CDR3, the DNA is TGCAGTGGGGCCGAGGGGCAAGCCAAAAACATTCAGTACTTC.

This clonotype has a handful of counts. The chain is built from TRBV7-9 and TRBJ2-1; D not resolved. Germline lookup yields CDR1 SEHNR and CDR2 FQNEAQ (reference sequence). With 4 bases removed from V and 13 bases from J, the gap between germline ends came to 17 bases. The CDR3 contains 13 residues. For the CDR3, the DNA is TGTGCCAGCAGCTCCCCCAATGGGCAGGAACAGTTCTTC. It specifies CASSSPNGQEQFF.

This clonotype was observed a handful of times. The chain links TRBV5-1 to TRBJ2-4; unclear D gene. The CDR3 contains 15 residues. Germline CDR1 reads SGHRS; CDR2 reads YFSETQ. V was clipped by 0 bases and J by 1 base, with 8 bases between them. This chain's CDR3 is CASSLAVGAKNIQYF. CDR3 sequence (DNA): TGCGCCAGCAGCTTGGCGGTGGGGGCCAAAAACATTCAGTACTTC.

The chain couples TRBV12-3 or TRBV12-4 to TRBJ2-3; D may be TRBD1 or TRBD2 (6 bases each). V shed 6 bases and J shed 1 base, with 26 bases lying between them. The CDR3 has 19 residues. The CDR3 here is CASSPAVKGGKICTDTQYF. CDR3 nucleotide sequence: TGTGCCAGCAGCCCGGCCGTCAAAGGGGGGAAGATCTGCACAGATACGCAGTATTTT.

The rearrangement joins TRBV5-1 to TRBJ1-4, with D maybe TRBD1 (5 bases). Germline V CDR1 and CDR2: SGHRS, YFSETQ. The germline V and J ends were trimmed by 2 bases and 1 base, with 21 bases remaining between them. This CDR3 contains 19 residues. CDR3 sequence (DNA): TGCGCCAGCAGCTTCGGCAGCTTGAACACTGGGGGAACTAATGAAAAACTGTTTTTT. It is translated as CASSFGSLNTGGTNEKLFF.

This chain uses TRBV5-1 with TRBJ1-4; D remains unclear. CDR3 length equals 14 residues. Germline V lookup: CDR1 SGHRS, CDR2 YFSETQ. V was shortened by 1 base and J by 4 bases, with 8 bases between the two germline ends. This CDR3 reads CASSLQEFNEKLFF. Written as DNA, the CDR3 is TGCGCCAGCAGCTTGCAGGAATTTAATGAAAAACTGTTTTTT.

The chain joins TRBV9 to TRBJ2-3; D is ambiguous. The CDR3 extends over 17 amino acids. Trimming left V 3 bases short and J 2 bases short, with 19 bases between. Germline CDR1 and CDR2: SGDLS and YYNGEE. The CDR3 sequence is CASSDPFRAPNTDTQYF. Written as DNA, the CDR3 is TGTGCCAGCAGCGACCCTTTTCGAGCGCCCAACACAGATACGCAGTATTTT.

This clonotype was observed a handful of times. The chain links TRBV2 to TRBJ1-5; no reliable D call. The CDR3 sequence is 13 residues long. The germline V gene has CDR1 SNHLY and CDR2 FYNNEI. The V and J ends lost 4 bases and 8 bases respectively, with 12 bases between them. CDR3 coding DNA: TGTGCCAGCAGTGCCAGGTCTCTGAAGCCCCAGCATTTT. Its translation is CASSARSLKPQHF.

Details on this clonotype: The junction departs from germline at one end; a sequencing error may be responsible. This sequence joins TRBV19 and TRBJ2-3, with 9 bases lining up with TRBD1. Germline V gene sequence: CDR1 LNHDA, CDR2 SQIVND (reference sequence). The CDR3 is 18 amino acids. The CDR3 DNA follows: TGTGCCAGTAGTACGGACAGGGGAGATCCTACTAGCACAGATACGCGGTATTTT. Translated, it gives CASSTDRGDPTSTDTRYF.

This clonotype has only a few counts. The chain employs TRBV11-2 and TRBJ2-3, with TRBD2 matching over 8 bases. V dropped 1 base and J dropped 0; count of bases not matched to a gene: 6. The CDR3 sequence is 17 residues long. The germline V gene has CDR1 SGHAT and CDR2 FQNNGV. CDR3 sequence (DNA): TGTGCCAGCAGCTTAGCCATAGCGGGGCCTAGCACAGATACGCAGTATTTT. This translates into CASSLAIAGPSTDTQYF.

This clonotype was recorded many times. Written as DNA, the CDR3 is TGCAGCGTCCAGGGACAGCTCACAGATACGCAGTATTTT. Encoded protein: CSVQGQLTDTQYF. The chain uses TRBV29-1 and TRBJ2-3, with 7 bases matching TRBD1. CDR3 length equals 13 residues. Germline-derived CDR1 and CDR2 are SQVTM and ANQGSEA. The V gene end was trimmed by 6 bases and the J gene end by 2 bases; junction bases not matched to a gene: 5.

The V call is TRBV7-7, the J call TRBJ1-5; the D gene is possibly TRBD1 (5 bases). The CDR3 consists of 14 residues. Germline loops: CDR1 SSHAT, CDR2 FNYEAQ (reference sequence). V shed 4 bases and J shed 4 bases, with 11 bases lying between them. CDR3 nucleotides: TGTGCCAGCAGCTGGGGGGATCTAAATCAGCCCCAGCATTTT. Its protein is CASSWGDLNQPQHF.

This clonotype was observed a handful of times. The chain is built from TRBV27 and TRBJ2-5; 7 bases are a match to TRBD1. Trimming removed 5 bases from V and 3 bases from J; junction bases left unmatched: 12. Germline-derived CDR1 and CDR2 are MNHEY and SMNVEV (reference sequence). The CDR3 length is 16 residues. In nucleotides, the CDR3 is TGTGCCAGCAGTCCACATACCGACAGGGCGGAAGAGACCCAGTACTTC. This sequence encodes CASSPHTDRAEETQYF.

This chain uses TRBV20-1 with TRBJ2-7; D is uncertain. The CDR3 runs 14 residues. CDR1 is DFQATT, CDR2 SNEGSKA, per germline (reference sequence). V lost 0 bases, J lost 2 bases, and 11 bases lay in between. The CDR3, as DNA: TGCAGTGCTAGAGATCCCCGGCGAGCCTACGAGCAGTACTTC. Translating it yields CSARDPRRAYEQYF.

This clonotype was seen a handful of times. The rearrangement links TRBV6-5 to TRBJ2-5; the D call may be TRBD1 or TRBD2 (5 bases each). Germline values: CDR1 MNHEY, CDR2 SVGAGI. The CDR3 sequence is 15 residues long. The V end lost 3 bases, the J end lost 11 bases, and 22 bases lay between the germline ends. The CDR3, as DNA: TGTGCCAGCAGTTATAGTCGTGTCAGGGTGGGGGAGCAGTACTTC. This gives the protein CASSYSRVRVGEQYF.

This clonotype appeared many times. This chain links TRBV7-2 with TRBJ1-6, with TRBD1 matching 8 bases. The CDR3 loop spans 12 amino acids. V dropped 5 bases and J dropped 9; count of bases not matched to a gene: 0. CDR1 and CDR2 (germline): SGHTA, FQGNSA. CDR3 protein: CASSGQGSPLHF. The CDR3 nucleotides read TGTGCCAGCAGCGGACAGGGTTCACCCCTCCACTTT.